The 25 T cell receptor beta chains presented below share a single source sample, sequenced in a study of radiotherapy plus CTLA-4 blockade in lung cancer. Data came from immunoSEQ multiplex PCR; TCRdb stores just in-frame clones and leaves some out. This sample has tens of thousands of clones, with approximately 76% found just once. The input for sequencing was peripheral blood, taken from a patient treated with radiotherapy plus ipilimumab. The receptors were gathered from a human donor with non-small cell lung cancer who had stable disease on radiotherapy plus ipilimumab.

The rearrangement joins TRBV5-1 to TRBJ1-2; D call uncertain. The CDR3 has 13 amino acids. V was shortened by 0 bases and J by 6 bases, with 9 bases between the two germline ends. Per germline, CDR1 SGHRS and CDR2 YFSETQ. In nucleotides, the CDR3 is TGCGCCAGCAGCTTGGCCGGGATCGATGGCTACACCTTC. Residues: CASSLAGIDGYTF.

This chain connects TRBV9 to TRBJ2-5; D remains unclear. The CDR3 consists of 13 residues. Germline CDR1 SGDLS, CDR2 YYNGEE. The V gene lost 0 bases and the J gene lost 1 base, with 4 bases spanning the gap. Here the CDR3 reads CASSVGLQETQYF. Here the CDR3 DNA reads TGTGCCAGCAGCGTAGGGCTCCAAGAGACCCAGTACTTC. The entire variable domain, with the rest obtained from reference TRBV9 and TRBJ2-5, is as follows: DSGVTQTPKHLITATGQRVTLRCSPRSGDLSVYWYQQSLDQGLQFLIQYYNGEERAKGNILERFSAQQFPDLHSELNLSSLELGDSALYFCASSVGLQETQYFGPGTRLLVL.

V is TRBV4-1 and J is TRBJ1-1, with D uncertain. The CDR3 totals 16 residues. The germline gives CDR1 MGHRA, CDR2 YSYEKL. V was clipped by 4 bases and J by 0 bases, with 15 bases between them. The CDR3 sequence: CASSPQQVPMNTEAFF. DNA of the CDR3: TGCGCCAGCAGCCCCCAGCAGGTACCTATGAACACTGAAGCTTTCTTT.

The chain joins TRBV6-6 to TRBJ1-1; D uncertain. Germline V gene sequence: CDR1 MNHNY, CDR2 SVGAGI (reference sequence). Trimming removed 6 bases from V and 0 bases from J, with 5 bases in between. The CDR3 loop spans 12 amino acids. Here the CDR3 reads CASSGMNTEAFF. CDR3 in DNA: TGTGCCAGCAGCGGGATGAACACTGAAGCTTTCTTT.

The chain is built from TRBV6-5 and TRBJ1-2; unclear D gene. The CDR3 sequence is 16 residues long. CDR1 is MNHEY and CDR2 is SVGAGI in the germline V gene. The V and J ends lost 2 bases and 8 bases respectively, with 21 bases between them. The CDR3 nucleotides are TGTGCCAGCAGTTACGGGAGTTCGGAGGGTATTCAAGGCTACACCTTC. Translating it yields CASSYGSSEGIQGYTF.

The chain has TRBV5-6 and TRBJ2-7; D ambiguous. V lost 3 bases, J lost 4 bases, and 5 bases lay in between. This CDR3 spans 11 amino acids. Per germline, CDR1 SGHDT and CDR2 YYEEEE. The CDR3 region has the DNA TGTGCCAGCAGCTCCGGGTACGAGCAGTACTTC. It translates to CASSSGYEQYF.

The chain joins TRBV6-6 to TRBJ2-7; D is unclear. CDR1 is MNHNY and CDR2 is SVGAGI in the germline V gene (reference sequence). Deletions cut 6 bases from V and 3 bases from J, with 12 bases between. The CDR3 totals 13 residues. CDR3 sequence reads: CASSNWADYEQYV. Here the CDR3 DNA reads TGTGCCAGCAGCAACTGGGCAGACTACGAGCAGTACGTC.

J is TRBJ2-7 and V is TRBV2, with D perhaps assigned TRBD1 or TRBD2 (5 bases each). V was shortened by 8 bases and J by 0 bases, with 11 bases between the two germline ends. Germline-derived CDR1 and CDR2 are SNHLY and FYNNEI. The CDR3 runs to 13 residues. CDR3 sequence (DNA): TGTGCCAGCCGCGAGGGGAGCTCCTACGAGCAGTACTTC. It codes for CASREGSSYEQYF.

This clone was counted a single time. The chain links TRBV7-8 to TRBJ1-1; D might be TRBD1 (5 bases). CDR3 length equals 15 residues. CDR1 is SGHVS and CDR2 is FQNEAQ in the germline V gene. V lost 5 bases, J lost 3 bases, and 16 bases lay in between. The chain's CDR3 is CASSHRGRPDTEAFF. The CDR3 DNA reads TGTGCCAGCAGCCATAGGGGACGCCCGGACACTGAAGCTTTCTTT.

The chain employs TRBV9 and TRBJ1-2; 8 nucleotides agree with TRBD1. This CDR3 has 12 amino acids. After removal of 5 bases from V and 7 bases from J, the junction contained 4 bases not matched to a gene. CDR1 and CDR2 from the germline V gene are SGDLS and YYNGEE. CDR3 nucleotide sequence: TGTGCCAGCAGAGGGACAGGCATTGGCTACACCTTC. Translated: CASRGTGIGYTF.

The chain joins TRBV2 to TRBJ2-7; a possible D gene is TRBD2 (6 bases). V was shortened by 7 bases and J by 4 bases, with 17 bases between the two germline ends. The CDR3 consists of 14 residues. CDR1 SNHLY and CDR2 FYNNEI come from the germline V gene. In DNA, the CDR3 is TGTGCCAGCATCCCGGGTGGGGGGAGGTACGAGCAGTACTTC. It specifies CASIPGGGRYEQYF.

The chain joins TRBV28 to TRBJ2-1; 11 nucleotides align to TRBD2. Germline CDR1 reads MDHEN; CDR2 reads SYDVKM. The junction had 3 bases not matched to a gene; V was cut back by 5 bases and J by 12 bases. This CDR3 is built from 12 residues. The CDR3 nucleotides read TGTGCCAGCAGTCAACTAGCGGGGGTGCAGTTCTTC. It encodes CASSQLAGVQFF.

V is TRBV30 and J is TRBJ1-5, with TRBD1 matching 11 bases. J gave up 2 bases and V 5 bases, and 11 bases lay outside the gene matches. The CDR3 has 17 residues. Germline lookup yields CDR1 GTSNPN and CDR2 SVGIG (reference sequence). The CDR3 nucleotides read TGTGCCTGGGTCTCCGGGACAGGGGGTTCGGGCAATCAGCCCCAGCATTTT. Protein product: CAWVSGTGGSGNQPQHF. Filled out from reference TRBV30 and TRBJ1-5, the complete variable domain reads SQTIHQWPATLVQPVGSPLSLECTVEGTSNPNLYWYRQAAGRGLQLLFYSVGIGQISSEVPQNLSASRPQDRQFILSSKKLLLSDSGFYLCAWVSGTGGSGNQPQHFGDGTRLSIL.

The V call is TRBV10-3, the J call TRBJ2-1, with unresolved D. The V gene lost 3 bases and the J gene lost 4 bases, with 7 bases spanning the gap. The CDR3 has 13 residues. Germline CDR1 is ENHRY and CDR2 is SYGVKD. The CDR3 loop reads CAISDAEYNEQFF. In nucleotides, the CDR3 is TGTGCCATCAGTGATGCAGAATACAATGAGCAGTTCTTC.

The count of this clone is one. The chain recombines TRBV18 with TRBJ2-5, with D unclear. Germline V gene data show CDR1 as KGHSH and CDR2 as LQKENI. The CDR3 loop spans 12 amino acids. Trimming removed 1 base at V and 8 bases at J, with 8 bases between. CDR3 in amino acids: CASSPQEKTQYF. Here the CDR3 DNA reads TGTGCCAGCTCACCACAAGAGAAAACCCAGTACTTC.

The rearrangement joins TRBV11-2 to TRBJ1-6; D gene uncertain. Germline CDR1 and CDR2: SGHAT and FQNNGV. The V gene lost 8 bases and the J gene lost 6 bases, with 17 bases spanning the gap. CDR3 length equals 15 residues. The CDR3 sequence is CASGPSVGSNSPLHF. The CDR3 DNA reads as TGTGCCAGCGGCCCGAGTGTTGGGAGTAATTCACCCCTCCACTTT.

This clone showed up just a few times. V usage is TRBV13 and J usage is TRBJ1-5; D gene unclear. CDR1 is PRHDT, CDR2 FYEKMQ, per germline (reference sequence). Trimming shortened V by 7 bases and J by 1 base, and 14 bases separated the two germline ends. CDR3 length: 15 residues. CDR3 loop: CASTRGRSSNQPQHF. CDR3 bases: TGTGCCAGCACCCGGGGAAGGTCCAGCAATCAGCCCCAGCATTTT.

CDR3 sequence: CASYKDRGADTQYF. CDR3 DNA sequence: TGTGCCAGTTACAAGGACAGGGGGGCAGATACGCAGTATTTT. The chain couples TRBV27 to TRBJ2-3; 10 bases line up with TRBD1. This CDR3 has 14 amino acids. V dropped 9 bases and J dropped 4; count of bases not matched to a gene: 7. Germline V gives CDR1 MNHEY, CDR2 SMNVEV (reference sequence).

This sequence joins TRBV6-1 and TRBJ2-7, with TRBD2 matching 8 bases. The trim removed 5 bases at V and 3 bases at J, leaving 6 bases unmatched. Germline values: CDR1 MNHNS, CDR2 SASEGT. CDR3 size: 14 residues. The CDR3 region has the DNA TGTGCCAGCAGTAGGGCGGGGGGTTTCTACGAGCAGTACGTC. Translated, it gives CASSRAGGFYEQYV.

This clone appeared a single time. The chain combines TRBV27 with TRBJ2-3, with 9 bases lining up with TRBD1. The V and J ends lost 7 bases and 2 bases, in that order; junction bases with no gene match: 7. Germline CDR1 is MNHEY and CDR2 is SMNVEV (reference sequence). The CDR3 runs 15 residues. The CDR3 nucleotides read TGTGCCAGCACTCAGGACAGGGGTTACACAGATACGCAGTATTTT. Protein sequence: CASTQDRGYTDTQYF.

This rearrangement joins TRBV6-5 to TRBJ1-6, with TRBD1 matching 9 bases. CDR3 length: 15 residues. Germline-derived CDR1 and CDR2 are MNHEY and SVGAGI. V lost 5 bases to trimming and J lost 7 bases; unmatched junction nucleotides: 6. The CDR3 nucleotides read TGTGCCAGCAGTCCCCCGGGACAGGGAAATTCACCCCTCCACTTT. Encoded protein: CASSPPGQGNSPLHF.

The chain combines TRBV14 with TRBJ2-7; no clear D gene. Trimming removed 0 bases at V and 1 base at J, with 4 bases between. CDR3 size: 13 residues. Germline V gene sequence: CDR1 SGHDN, CDR2 FVKESK. CDR3 loop: CASSQDVSYEQYF. As DNA, the CDR3 is TGTGCCAGCAGCCAAGATGTTTCCTACGAGCAGTACTTC.

This chain links TRBV28 with TRBJ1-5; 9 bases are shared with TRBD1. The ends lost 10 bases at V and 5 bases at J; junction bases unmatched: 9. Germline V lookup: CDR1 MDHEN, CDR2 SYDVKM. The CDR3 consists of 14 residues. The CDR3 spells CATRTGGSYQPQHF. In DNA form, the CDR3 reads TGTGCCACTCGTACAGGGGGCTCGTATCAGCCCCAGCATTTT.

The chain employs TRBV9 and TRBJ1-3; a possible D gene is TRBD1 (6 bases). This CDR3 comprises 14 residues. Germline CDR1 SGDLS, CDR2 YYNGEE. V was clipped by 3 bases and J by 2 bases, with 9 bases between them. The CDR3 sequence: CASSGGAAGNTIYF. CDR3 sequence (DNA): TGTGCCAGCAGCGGGGGGGCTGCTGGAAACACCATATATTTT.

Here the CDR3 reads CASSYSISEQFF. CDR3 nucleotide sequence: TGTGCCAGCAGTTACTCGATAAGTGAGCAGTTCTTC. The chain uses TRBV6-5 and TRBJ2-1; D unresolved. CDR1 is MNHEY, CDR2 SVGAGI, per germline. Trimming removed 0 bases from V and 9 bases from J, with 6 bases in between. CDR3 length: 12 residues.